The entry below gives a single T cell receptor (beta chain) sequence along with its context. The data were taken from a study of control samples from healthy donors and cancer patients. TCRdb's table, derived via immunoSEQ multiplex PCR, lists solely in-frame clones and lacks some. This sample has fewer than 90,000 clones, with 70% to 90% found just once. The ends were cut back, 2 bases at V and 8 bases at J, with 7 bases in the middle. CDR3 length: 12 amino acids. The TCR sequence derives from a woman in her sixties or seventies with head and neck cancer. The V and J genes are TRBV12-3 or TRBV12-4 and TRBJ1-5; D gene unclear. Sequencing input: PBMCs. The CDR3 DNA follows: TGTGCCAGCAGTTTAACCCCAAAGCCCCAGCATTTT. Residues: CASSLTPKPQHF.